The TCR beta chain under discussion was sequenced for a study of blood T cell repertoires in COVID-19. Assay: immunoSEQ multiplex PCR; the TCRdb copy retains only in-frame clones and omits some. Of about 180,000 clones in the sample, less than 90% were seen once. V trimming: 5 bases; J trimming: 7 bases; junction bases outside the gene matches: 5. CDR3 length equals 13 residues. The sequence came from a woman aged 45-65 years who had recovered from COVID-19. The chain is built from TRBV12-3 or TRBV12-4 and TRBJ1-5, with 7 bases fitting TRBD1. Sequencing was performed on PBMCs or T cells enriched from blood (not recorded which). CDR3 sequence: CASSTQGNQPQHF. CDR3 in DNA: TGTGCCAGCAGTACACAGGGGAACCAGCCCCAGCATTTT.